Shown below are 28 T cell receptor beta chains from a single sample sequenced in a study of T cell repertoires in cytomegalovirus infection (dated by TCRdb to about 2019). Explained via the paper, the treatment or condition label denotes: in vitro stimulation with specific CMV peptide epitopes to enrich CMV-specific T cells. Their antigens are not known. Sequenced using an Illumina HiSeq 1500. TCRdb reworked the public reads: Q25 trimming with fastp, MiXCR clone assembly, productive beta chains retained. One record per CDR3 amino acid sequence lists the most common genes and DNA. The sample table shows about a million distinct CDR3 sequences, and roughly a third are seen once. Around 15% of the sample rests with the top ten. Sequenced here: cultured CD8+ T cells from PBMCs, sampled from culture after CMV antigen stimulation. All receptors derive from a human donor in good health (CMV status not recorded). Some clones in this sample may be carry-over from other donors' samples.

This clonotype was observed at least ten times. CDR3 sequence reads: CASSELPGQGYNEQFF. CDR3 sequence (DNA): TGTGCCAGCAGCGAGCTTCCGGGACAGGGGTACAATGAGCAGTTCTTC. The V gene is TRBV6-2 or TRBV6-3, the J gene TRBJ2-1; 10 bases map to TRBD1. Germline V gene lookup returns CDR1 MNHEY and CDR2 SVGEGT. The CDR3 sequence is 16 residues long. J gave up 4 bases and V 6 bases, and 9 bases lay outside the gene matches.

The chain uses TRBV27 and TRBJ1-2; D remains ambiguous. The length of the CDR3 is 15 residues. V dropped 4 bases and J dropped 0 bases, with 12 bases sitting between them. Germline CDR1 MNHEY, CDR2 SMNVEV (reference sequence). The CDR3 is CASSSYSEPNYGYTF. In DNA, the CDR3 is TGTGCCAGCAGTTCCTACAGCGAGCCTAACTATGGCTACACCTTC.

The rearrangement links TRBV7-9 to TRBJ2-7, with a weak D call TRBD1 (6 bases). Trimming removed 2 bases at V and 0 bases at J, with 11 bases between. This CDR3 region has 15 residues. CDR1 and CDR2 (germline): SEHNR, FQNEAQ (reference sequence). The CDR3: CASSLRQGPSYEQYF. The CDR3 nucleotides are TGTGCCAGCAGCTTACGTCAGGGGCCCTCCTACGAGCAGTACTTC.

V usage is TRBV2 and J usage is TRBJ1-6; 8 nucleotides match TRBD1. Per the germline V gene, CDR1 is SNHLY and CDR2 is FYNNEI. Unmatched junction bases numbered 7, after V lost 8 bases and J lost 10 bases. The CDR3 extends over 13 amino acids. DNA of the CDR3: TGTGCCAGCCACCCAGGGGGCAGGTCACCCCTCCACTTT. Translation gives CASHPGGRSPLHF.

This clonotype was detected ten times or more. This chain uses TRBV7-6 with TRBJ2-7, with TRBD1 as a possible D gene (8 bases). The CDR3 totals 15 residues. CDR1 SGHVS and CDR2 FNYEAQ come from the germline V gene. Trimming left V 3 bases short and J 3 bases short, with 15 bases between. The CDR3 loop is CASSFHRGGSYEQYF. DNA for the CDR3: TGTGCCAGCAGCTTCCACAGGGGGGGAAGCTACGAGCAGTACTTC.

This clonotype turned up a few times. The chain joins TRBV6-2 or TRBV6-3 to TRBJ1-1; the D gene is possibly TRBD1 (6 bases). The CDR3 spans 17 residues. Looked up from germline, CDR1 is MNHEY and CDR2 is SVGEGT. Trimming shortened V by 6 bases and J by 3 bases, and 23 bases separated the two germline ends. CDR3 protein: CASSHGQLSTLDTEAFF. CDR3 DNA sequence: TGTGCCAGCAGCCATGGACAGCTCTCAACCCTGGACACTGAAGCTTTCTTT.

The V gene is TRBV19, the J gene TRBJ1-5; TRBD1 is a possible D gene (5 bases). The length of the CDR3 is 13 residues. Between the trimmed V and J ends, which lost 10 bases and 7 bases, there was a span of 17 bases. Per germline, CDR1 LNHDA and CDR2 SQIVND (reference sequence). CDR3 residues: CATLTGIGQPQHF. CDR3 nucleotide sequence: TGTGCCACCCTAACAGGTATCGGGCAGCCCCAGCATTTT.

V gene TRBV10-3 combines with J gene TRBJ2-5; 8 bases agree with TRBD2. The CDR3 is 15 amino acids. V lost 5 bases and J lost 1; bases outside the gene matches: 6. In germline, CDR1 is ENHRY, CDR2 SYGVKD. The CDR3 sequence is CAISTLSGAQETQYF. CDR3 nucleotides: TGTGCCATCAGTACTCTTAGCGGGGCCCAAGAGACCCAGTACTTC.

This chain connects TRBV6-1 to TRBJ2-3; the D call may be TRBD1 or TRBD2 (5 bases each). Germline lookup yields CDR1 MNHNS and CDR2 SASEGT. The V end was cut by 4 bases, the J end by 5 bases, with 22 bases between. The CDR3 contains 17 residues. CDR3 coding DNA: TGTGCCAGCAGTGTTCCCCTCGGGACCTTTCTGGTAGATACGCAGTATTTT. Protein product: CASSVPLGTFLVDTQYF.

Worth noting for this clonotype: Just one base apart from a much larger clone, this may be a read error. The gene calls are TRBV19 and TRBJ2-1, with no clear D. Germline V gene sequence: CDR1 LNHDA, CDR2 SQIVND (reference sequence). CDR3 length: 13 amino acids. The DNA of the CDR3 is TGTGCCAGTAGTCCCGTAGAAGGCAATAAGCAGTTCTTC. Protein sequence: CASSPVEGNKQFF.

The chain recombines TRBV28 with TRBJ2-2, with a tentative D call TRBD2 (6 bases). The CDR3 length is 15 residues. Per the germline V gene, CDR1 is MDHEN and CDR2 is SYDVKM. V was clipped by 6 bases and J by 6 bases, with 17 bases between them. CDR3 sequence: CASRLEDYRSGELFF. In DNA form, the CDR3 reads TGTGCCAGCAGATTAGAGGACTACCGGTCCGGGGAGCTGTTTTTT.

There are a few counts of this clonotype. The CDR3 loop reads CASSLNEAGGGEQYV. The CDR3 DNA follows: TGTGCCAGCAGTTTGAATGAGGCAGGGGGCGGCGAGCAGTACGTC. The gene calls are TRBV28 and TRBJ2-7; TRBD1 aligns across 8 bases. The germline CDR1 and CDR2 sequences are MDHEN and SYDVKM. The V segment lost 3 bases and the J segment 6 bases; nucleotides outside the gene matches: 10. This CDR3 contains 15 residues.

The chain carries TRBV6-1 and TRBJ2-7, with 9 nucleotides matching TRBD1. V lost 5 bases and J lost 3; bases outside the gene matches: 14. The length of the CDR3 is 17 residues. Germline CDR1 MNHNS, CDR2 SASEGT. CDR3 region: CASSSFPGTGKGYEQYV. In DNA, the CDR3 is TGTGCCAGCAGTTCTTTTCCTGGGACAGGGAAAGGCTACGAGCAGTACGTC.

The gene calls are TRBV12-3 or TRBV12-4 and TRBJ1-6, with D hard to call. CDR3 length: 15 amino acids. Trimming pared 7 bases from V and 10 bases from J, leaving 20 bases between. The CDR3: CASTSRVPLGSPLHF. As DNA, the CDR3 is TGTGCCAGCACCTCCCGGGTGCCCCTGGGGTCACCCCTCCACTTT.

The chain couples TRBV19 to TRBJ2-3; a weak D match, TRBD1 (5 bases). Germline CDR1 and CDR2: LNHDA and SQIVND (reference sequence). This CDR3 is built from 13 residues. The germline V and J ends were trimmed by 6 bases and 2 bases, with 9 bases remaining between them. CDR3 coding DNA: TGTGCCAGTAGCACAGGAGTCACAGATACGCAGTATTTT. The encoded protein is CASSTGVTDTQYF.

This chain joins TRBV6-5 and TRBJ2-3, with 9 bases fitting TRBD2. V gave up 2 bases and J gave up 6 bases; unmatched junction bases: 6. The CDR3 has 15 residues. Germline V lookup: CDR1 MNHEY, CDR2 SVGAGI. CDR3 in amino acids: CASSYGTSRADTQYF. The CDR3 DNA is TGTGCCAGCAGTTACGGGACTAGCCGGGCGGATACGCAGTATTTT.

V is TRBV5-1 and J is TRBJ1-1, with TRBD1 matching over 8 bases. The CDR3 is made up of 17 amino acids. The V and J ends lost 2 bases and 1 base, in that order; junction bases with no gene match: 10. From germline, CDR1 is SGHRS and CDR2 YFSETQ. CDR3 sequence: CASSFWAPGQENTEAFF. The CDR3 coding sequence is TGCGCCAGCAGCTTTTGGGCCCCGGGACAGGAGAACACTGAAGCTTTCTTT.

This clonotype has only a few counts. The rearrangement links TRBV7-8 to TRBJ2-1, with 7 bases lining up with TRBD2. The CDR3 has 16 residues. Trimming removed 11 bases from V and 2 bases from J; junction bases left unmatched: 15. CDR1 SGHVS and CDR2 FQNEAQ come from the germline V gene. CDR3 sequence: CAVHSNGGGTYNEQFF. DNA for the CDR3: TGTGCCGTACATTCTAACGGCGGGGGAACCTACAATGAGCAGTTCTTC.

The genes are TRBV7-3 and TRBJ2-1, with 9 nucleotides matching TRBD1. CDR3 length equals 15 residues. V lost 1 base and J lost 5; bases outside the gene matches: 3. CDR1 is SGHTA and CDR2 is FQGTGA in the germline V gene. This chain's CDR3 is CASSLMTGGDNEQFF. In nucleotides, the CDR3 is TGTGCCAGCAGCTTAATGACAGGGGGGGACAATGAGCAGTTCTTC. Full variable domain (outside the CDR3, taken from reference TRBV7-3 and TRBJ2-1): GAGVSQTPSNKVTEKGKYVELRCDPISGHTALYWYRQSLGQGPEFLIYFQGTGAADDSGLPNDRFFAVRPEGSVSTLKIQRTERGDSAVYLCASSLMTGGDNEQFFGPGTRLTVL.

This clonotype was counted ten times or more. The rearrangement joins TRBV6-2 or TRBV6-3 to TRBJ2-1, with 11 bases lining up with TRBD1. V dropped 5 bases and J dropped 6; count of bases not matched to a gene: 12. Germline V CDR1 and CDR2: MNHEY, SVGEGT. The CDR3 spans 17 residues. For the CDR3, the DNA is TGTGCCAGCAGTGCCACCCCTCCCGGGACAGGGGGCAATGAGCAGTTCTTC. Protein: CASSATPPGTGGNEQFF.

The J gene is TRBJ2-1, the V gene TRBV5-6; D uncertain. With 4 bases removed from V and 4 bases from J, the gap between germline ends came to 12 bases. This CDR3 spans 14 amino acids. Per germline, CDR1 SGHDT and CDR2 YYEEEE. The CDR3 here is CASSDTILYNEQFF. As DNA, the CDR3 is TGTGCCAGCAGCGATACCATCTTGTACAATGAGCAGTTCTTC.

The table lists this clonotype with a few counts. J is TRBJ2-1 and V is TRBV7-9, with 7 bases fitting TRBD2. CDR1 SEHNR and CDR2 FQNEAQ come from the germline V gene (reference sequence). V gave up 5 bases and J gave up 0 bases; unmatched junction bases: 10. The CDR3 runs 17 residues. The CDR3: CASSPKRGPSSYNEQFF. As DNA, the CDR3 is TGTGCCAGCAGCCCAAAGCGGGGACCCAGCTCCTACAATGAGCAGTTCTTC.

There are many counts of this clonotype. DNA for the CDR3: TGTGCCAGCAGCCCACCGGGTCGGTCTGGGGCCAACGTCCTGACTTTC. Protein sequence: CASSPPGRSGANVLTF. V gene TRBV7-9 combines with J gene TRBJ2-6; no reliable D call. There are 16 residues in the CDR3. The ends were cut back, 5 bases at V and 1 base at J, with 12 bases in the middle. Germline V gene lookup returns CDR1 SEHNR and CDR2 FQNEAQ (reference sequence).

This clonotype was seen a handful of times. V is TRBV5-4 and J is TRBJ1-1; unclear D gene. Trimming stripped 1 base from V and 1 base from J, with 11 bases between. This CDR3 is 15 amino acids long. From germline, CDR1 is SGHNT and CDR2 YYREEE (reference sequence). The CDR3: CASSLSRYKNTEAFF. The CDR3 bases are TGTGCCAGCAGCTTGTCCCGGTACAAGAACACTGAAGCTTTCTTT.

This chain links TRBV5-5 with TRBJ2-1; D unresolved. The germline gives CDR1 SGHKS, CDR2 YYEKEE (reference sequence). Deletions cut 0 bases from V and 8 bases from J, with 6 bases between. CDR3 length: 12 amino acids. For the CDR3, the DNA is TGTGCCAGCAGCTTGGGTGACCATGAGCAGTTCTTC. Its translation: CASSLGDHEQFF. The whole variable domain, remainder taken from reference TRBV5-5 and TRBJ2-1, is DAGVTQSPTHLIKTRGQQVTLRCSPISGHKSVSWYQQVLGQGPQFIFQYYEKEERGRGNFPDRFSARQFPNYSSELNVNALLLGDSALYLCASSLGDHEQFFGPGTRLTVL.

The chain uses TRBV7-6 and TRBJ2-2, with TRBD1 matching over 9 bases. The CDR3 contains 17 residues. Trimming removed 4 bases from V and 4 bases from J; junction bases left unmatched: 10. The germline V gene has CDR1 SGHVS and CDR2 FNYEAQ. CDR3 DNA sequence: TGTGCCAGCAGCTCCCGGGACAGGGAATTGGGCACCGGGGAGCTGTTTTTT. This codes for CASSSRDRELGTGELFF.

This clonotype came up many times. J is TRBJ2-5 and V is TRBV27; TRBD2 aligns across 8 bases. CDR3 length: 16 amino acids. Germline CDR1 reads MNHEY; CDR2 reads SMNVEV (reference sequence). Trimming took 3 bases from V and 0 from J; bases not matched to a gene: 6. Here the CDR3 DNA reads TGTGCCAGCAGTTTTCTTAGCGGGGCCAACCAAGAGACCCAGTACTTC. It yields the protein CASSFLSGANQETQYF.

The table lists this clonotype with many counts. The gene calls are TRBV11-2 and TRBJ2-3; no firm D call. The V gene lost 6 bases and the J gene lost 4 bases, with 17 bases spanning the gap. This CDR3 has 15 residues. Germline CDR1 reads SGHAT; CDR2 reads FQNNGV. CDR3 bases: TGTGCCAGCAGATACCCGCCCGGAGTTTCAGATACGCAGTATTTT. Amino acids: CASRYPPGVSDTQYF. The entire variable domain, with the rest obtained from reference TRBV11-2 and TRBJ2-3, is as follows: EAGVAQSPRYKIIEKRQSVAFWCNPISGHATLYWYQQILGQGPKLLIQFQNNGVVDDSQLPKDRFSAERLKGVDSTLKIQPAKLEDSAVYLCASRYPPGVSDTQYFGPGTRLTVL.